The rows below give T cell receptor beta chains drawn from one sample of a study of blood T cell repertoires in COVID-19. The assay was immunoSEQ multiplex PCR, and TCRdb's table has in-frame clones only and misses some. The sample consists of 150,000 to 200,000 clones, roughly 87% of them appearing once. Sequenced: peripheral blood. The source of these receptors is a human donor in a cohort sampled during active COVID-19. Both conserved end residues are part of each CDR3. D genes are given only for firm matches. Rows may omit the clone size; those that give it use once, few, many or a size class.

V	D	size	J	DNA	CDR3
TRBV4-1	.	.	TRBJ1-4	TGCGCCAGCAGCCCAACGGGGAGGGACGCAACTAATGAAAAACTGTTTTTT	CASSPTGRDATNEKLFF
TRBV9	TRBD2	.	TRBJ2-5	TGTGCCAGCAGCGTAGCGGGGGGACAAGAGACCCAGTACTTC	CASSVAGGQETQYF
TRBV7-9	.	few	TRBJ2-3	TGTGCCAGCAGCTTAGTGGGCGGCACAGATACGCAGTATTTT	CASSLVGGTDTQYF
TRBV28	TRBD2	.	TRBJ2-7	TGTGCCAGCAGTGGCGGGGGATTCTACGAGCAGTACTTC	CASSGGGFYEQYF
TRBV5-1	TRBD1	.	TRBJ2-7	TGCGCCAGCAGCCCTGGGACAGGGACGGCCTACGAGCAGTACTTC	CASSPGTGTAYEQYF
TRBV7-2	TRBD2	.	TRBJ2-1	TGTGCCAGCAGCTTAGCCGAAGCGGGAGTGGGGTACAATGAGCAGTTCTTC	CASSLAEAGVGYNEQFF
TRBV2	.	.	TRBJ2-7	TGTGCCAGCAGACCTACAGGGTTGGCCGAGCAGTACTTC	CASRPTGLAEQYF
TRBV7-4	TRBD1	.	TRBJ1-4	TGTGCCAGCAGCTTGCGGATGACAGGGCACCACAATGAAAAACTGTTTTTT	CASSLRMTGHHNEKLFF
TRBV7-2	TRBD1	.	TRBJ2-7	TGTGCCAGCAGCTTATGGGACAGCACCTACTACGAGCAGTACTTC	CASSLWDSTYYEQYF
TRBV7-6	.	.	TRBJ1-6	TGTGCCAGCAGCCTTATCGGGGACGGGGGTTCACCCCTCCACTTT	CASSLIGDGGSPLHF
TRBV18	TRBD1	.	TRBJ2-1	TGTGCCAGCTCACCCATTACAGGGGGCCTCAATGAGCAGTTCTTC	CASSPITGGLNEQFF